The rows below give T cell receptor beta chains drawn from one sample of a study of cytomegalovirus exposure and HLA in healthy donors. Libraries were prepared by immunoSEQ multiplex PCR; TCRdb keeps only in-frame clonotypes and omits some of them. The sample yields about 100,000 clones, approximately 74% seen once. The specimen sequenced was PBMCs. Receptors were obtained from an older woman in good health and CMV-seropositive. CDR3s include the opening cysteine and the closing phenylalanine or tryptophan. The D gene is left open where the match is weak. Not every row has a clone size; where given, it reads once, few, many or a size class.

d_call: NA
j_call: TRBJ1-5
v_call: TRBV9
clone_size: NA
cdr3_nt: TGTGCCAGCAGCGTAGGTCCAGGATTAAATAGCAATCAGCCCCAGCATTTT
cdr3_aa: CASSVGPGLNSNQPQHF

d_call: NA
j_call: TRBJ1-5
v_call: TRBV4-3
clone_size: NA
cdr3_nt: TGCGCCAGCAGCCAGTACAGCTCCAATCAGCCCCAGCATTTT
cdr3_aa: CASSQYSSNQPQHF

d_call: NA
j_call: TRBJ2-4
v_call: TRBV7-2
clone_size: NA
cdr3_nt: TGTGCCAGCAGCTTAGAGGCAGGGTATGCCAAAAACATTCAGTACTTC
cdr3_aa: CASSLEAGYAKNIQYF

d_call: NA
j_call: TRBJ2-5
v_call: TRBV15
clone_size: NA
cdr3_nt: TGTGCCACCAGCAGAGGCAGGGATGGTTTTGAGACCCAGTACTTC
cdr3_aa: CATSRGRDGFETQYF

d_call: NA
j_call: TRBJ2-7
v_call: TRBV11-2
clone_size: few
cdr3_nt: TGTGCCAGCAGCTTAGTAGTCTCCTACGAGCAGTACTTC
cdr3_aa: CASSLVVSYEQYF

d_call: TRBD1
j_call: TRBJ2-1
v_call: TRBV7-8
clone_size: NA
cdr3_nt: TGTGCCAGCAGACCTTTTCGAGACAGGGGTGACAATGAGCAGTTCTTC
cdr3_aa: CASRPFRDRGDNEQFF

d_call: NA
j_call: TRBJ2-5
v_call: TRBV28
clone_size: few
cdr3_nt: TGTGCCAGCAGTCTGGACTCGGAGACCCAGTACTTC
cdr3_aa: CASSLDSETQYF

d_call: TRBD1
j_call: TRBJ2-3
v_call: TRBV27
clone_size: NA
cdr3_nt: TGTGCCAGCAGTTCCAGGGGGCGCCCAGATACGCAGTATTTT
cdr3_aa: CASSSRGRPDTQYF

d_call: NA
j_call: TRBJ2-5
v_call: TRBV6-1
clone_size: NA
cdr3_nt: TGTGCCAGCAAGGACCACCAGCGGGAGACCCAGTACTTC
cdr3_aa: CASKDHQRETQYF

d_call: NA
j_call: TRBJ2-6
v_call: TRBV4-1
clone_size: NA
cdr3_nt: TGCGCCAGCAGCCAAGACACACCTGGGGCCAACGTCCTGACTTTC
cdr3_aa: CASSQDTPGANVLTF

d_call: TRBD1
j_call: TRBJ2-7
v_call: TRBV10-3
clone_size: NA
cdr3_nt: TGTGCCATCAGGGGGGACAGGGGGCTTAGGTACGAGCAGTACTTC
cdr3_aa: CAIRGDRGLRYEQYF

d_call: NA
j_call: TRBJ2-6
v_call: TRBV7-3
clone_size: once
cdr3_nt: TGTGCCAGCAGCTTAACAGCGACAGGCCGCTCTGGGGCCAACGTCCTGACTTTC
cdr3_aa: CASSLTATGRSGANVLTF

d_call: NA
j_call: TRBJ2-7
v_call: TRBV15
clone_size: NA
cdr3_nt: TGTGCCACCAGCAGAGATATTGGTGACTTCGAGCAGTACTTC
cdr3_aa: CATSRDIGDFEQYF

d_call: NA
j_call: TRBJ2-2
v_call: TRBV27
clone_size: NA
cdr3_nt: TGTGCCAGCAGTCTTTACAGGGCTGGGGAGCTGTTTTTT
cdr3_aa: CASSLYRAGELFF

d_call: TRBD2
j_call: TRBJ2-1
v_call: TRBV27
clone_size: NA
cdr3_nt: TGTGCCAGCAGTCTGCTGACTAGCGGGAGAGCGAATGAGCAGTTCTTC
cdr3_aa: CASSLLTSGRANEQFF

d_call: TRBD1
j_call: TRBJ2-4
v_call: TRBV5-4
clone_size: NA
cdr3_nt: TGTGCCAGCAGCTGGGACAGGGATGGGAACATTCAGTACTTC
cdr3_aa: CASSWDRDGNIQYF

d_call: NA
j_call: TRBJ2-7
v_call: TRBV11-1
clone_size: NA
cdr3_nt: TGTGCCAGCAGCTTAGCGCGATCGGGGTCCTACGAGCAGTACTTC
cdr3_aa: CASSLARSGSYEQYF

d_call: NA
j_call: TRBJ2-2
v_call: TRBV14
clone_size: NA
cdr3_nt: TGTGCCAGCAGCCTACGCGGATCGGGGGTATGGACCGGGGAGCTGTTTTTT
cdr3_aa: CASSLRGSGVWTGELFF

d_call: NA
j_call: TRBJ1-2
v_call: TRBV29-1
clone_size: once
cdr3_nt: TGCAGCGTTGCCGGGCCGACGGGGTATTACACCTTC
cdr3_aa: CSVAGPTGYYTF

d_call: NA
j_call: TRBJ1-1
v_call: TRBV5-6
clone_size: NA
cdr3_nt: TGTGCCAGCAGCTTGGTGACAGTGGAAGAAGCTTTCTTT
cdr3_aa: CASSLVTVEEAFF

d_call: NA
j_call: TRBJ1-4
v_call: TRBV28
clone_size: NA
cdr3_nt: TGTGCCAGCAGCCGCGGAGGGCCTAATGAAAAACTGTTTTTT
cdr3_aa: CASSRGGPNEKLFF

d_call: TRBD1
j_call: TRBJ2-7
v_call: TRBV5-6
clone_size: NA
cdr3_nt: TGTGCCAGCAGTCGGGACAGAACCTACGAGCAGTACTTC
cdr3_aa: CASSRDRTYEQYF

d_call: NA
j_call: TRBJ1-1
v_call: TRBV27
clone_size: NA
cdr3_nt: TGTGCCAGCAGTTTATCAGGGGTGTCCACTGAAGCTTTCTTT
cdr3_aa: CASSLSGVSTEAFF

d_call: NA
j_call: TRBJ1-4
v_call: TRBV7-3
clone_size: few
cdr3_nt: TGTGCCAGCAGCAACGGAGCTAATGAAAAACTGTTTTTT
cdr3_aa: CASSNGANEKLFF

d_call: NA
j_call: TRBJ2-7
v_call: TRBV5-5
clone_size: NA
cdr3_nt: TGTGCCAGCAGCTCGGGGGTTTTGGGCGAGCAGTACTTC
cdr3_aa: CASSSGVLGEQYF

d_call: TRBD1
j_call: TRBJ2-7
v_call: TRBV28
clone_size: NA
cdr3_nt: TGTGCCAGCAGTGTGACAGGGGAGAGGTCCTACGAGCAGTACTTC
cdr3_aa: CASSVTGERSYEQYF

d_call: NA
j_call: TRBJ2-2
v_call: TRBV19
clone_size: NA
cdr3_nt: TGTGCCAGTAGAGTTCGGGGGGCTAACGGGGAGCTGTTTTTT
cdr3_aa: CASRVRGANGELFF

d_call: NA
j_call: TRBJ2-7
v_call: TRBV30
clone_size: NA
cdr3_nt: TGTGCCTGGATGGTAGCGGCTGGCTACGAGCAGTACTTC
cdr3_aa: CAWMVAAGYEQYF

d_call: TRBD2
j_call: TRBJ2-7
v_call: TRBV5-8
clone_size: few
cdr3_nt: TGTGCCAGCAGCCCTTGGGGGACCGGGACTAACTCCTACGAGCAGTACTTC
cdr3_aa: CASSPWGTGTNSYEQYF

d_call: NA
j_call: TRBJ1-3
v_call: TRBV5-1
clone_size: once
cdr3_nt: TGCGCCAGCAGCAAAAGCACACAGGGAGAAGATGGAAACACCATATATTTT
cdr3_aa: CASSKSTQGEDGNTIYF

d_call: TRBD2
j_call: TRBJ2-7
v_call: TRBV6-5
clone_size: once
cdr3_nt: TGTGCCAGCAGTTACTCTGTGGGGACTAGTAGCGGGCAGTACTTC
cdr3_aa: CASSYSVGTSSGQYF

d_call: TRBD1
j_call: TRBJ2-2
v_call: TRBV4-2
clone_size: NA
cdr3_nt: TGTGCCAGCAGTCGACAGGGGGCGCTCTCCGGGGAGCTGTTTTTT
cdr3_aa: CASSRQGALSGELFF

d_call: NA
j_call: TRBJ1-6
v_call: TRBV18
clone_size: NA
cdr3_nt: TGTGCCAGCTCACCACGGGTCGTCAGGGCTGATTCACCCCTCCACTTT
cdr3_aa: CASSPRVVRADSPLHF

d_call: TRBD1
j_call: TRBJ1-5
v_call: TRBV29-1
clone_size: few
cdr3_nt: TGCAGCGTGGCAGACAGGGCCCCGTATAGCAATCAGCCCCAGCATTTT
cdr3_aa: CSVADRAPYSNQPQHF

d_call: TRBD1
j_call: TRBJ1-5
v_call: TRBV19
clone_size: few
cdr3_nt: TGTGCCAGCACAGGACAGGGTAATCAGCCCCAGCATTTT
cdr3_aa: CASTGQGNQPQHF

d_call: TRBD1
j_call: TRBJ2-7
v_call: TRBV18
clone_size: few
cdr3_nt: TGTGCCAGCTCGTTCGTCGGACAGGGTCCCTCCTACGAGCAGTACTTC
cdr3_aa: CASSFVGQGPSYEQYF

d_call: TRBD2
j_call: TRBJ2-1
v_call: TRBV5-1
clone_size: NA
cdr3_nt: TGCGCCAGCAGCCGGCTAGCGGGAGGGCAAAGGAATGAGCGGTTCTTC
cdr3_aa: CASSRLAGGQRNERFF

d_call: NA
j_call: TRBJ1-5
v_call: TRBV7-8
clone_size: NA
cdr3_nt: TGTGCCAGCAGCGGGGGCCTGAGGGAGCCCCAGCATTTT
cdr3_aa: CASSGGLREPQHF

d_call: TRBD1
j_call: TRBJ2-7
v_call: TRBV28
clone_size: few
cdr3_nt: TGTGCCAGCAGTTTATTTGGTTCAGGGGGCGGCTACGAGCAGTACTTC
cdr3_aa: CASSLFGSGGGYEQYF

d_call: NA
j_call: TRBJ2-6
v_call: TRBV5-4
clone_size: few
cdr3_nt: TGTGCCAGCAGCTTGGGCGGCAGCTCTGGGGCCAACGTCCTGACTTTC
cdr3_aa: CASSLGGSSGANVLTF

d_call: NA
j_call: TRBJ1-1
v_call: TRBV5-1
clone_size: NA
cdr3_nt: TGCGCCAGCAGCTTGGGCCTTACAGGTACTGAAGCTTTCTTT
cdr3_aa: CASSLGLTGTEAFF

d_call: TRBD1
j_call: TRBJ2-7
v_call: TRBV5-6
clone_size: NA
cdr3_nt: TGTGCCAGCAGCCGACAGGGGAACGAGCAGTACTTC
cdr3_aa: CASSRQGNEQYF

d_call: NA
j_call: TRBJ1-4
v_call: TRBV28
clone_size: NA
cdr3_nt: TGTGCCAGCAGTCCTCAAATGGGAGGGTCGGATGAAAAACTGTTTTTT
cdr3_aa: CASSPQMGGSDEKLFF

d_call: TRBD2
j_call: TRBJ2-1
v_call: TRBV5-1
clone_size: NA
cdr3_nt: TGCGCCAGCACCCATAGCGGGTTGAGCTCCTACAATGAGCAGTTCTTC
cdr3_aa: CASTHSGLSSYNEQFF

d_call: TRBD1
j_call: TRBJ1-6
v_call: TRBV12-5
clone_size: few
cdr3_nt: TGTGCTAGTGGCGAGCGGGGTCCCGGGACAGGGGGTCGGGATAATTCACCCCTCCACTTT
cdr3_aa: CASGERGPGTGGRDNSPLHF

d_call: TRBD2
j_call: TRBJ2-7
v_call: TRBV5-4
clone_size: NA
cdr3_nt: TGTGCCAGCAGCTCCCCTAGCGGGGGGGCGGGCTACGAGCAGTACTTC
cdr3_aa: CASSSPSGGAGYEQYF

d_call: TRBD1
j_call: TRBJ1-2
v_call: TRBV5-6
clone_size: NA
cdr3_nt: TGTGCCAGCAGCTTAGGGACAGCCTCTCTCTATGGCTACACCTTC
cdr3_aa: CASSLGTASLYGYTF

d_call: NA
j_call: TRBJ1-2
v_call: TRBV6-6
clone_size: NA
cdr3_nt: TGTGCCAGCAGTTTAAGTGGGCAGGGTTGGGGCTACACCTTC
cdr3_aa: CASSLSGQGWGYTF

d_call: NA
j_call: TRBJ2-6
v_call: TRBV27
clone_size: NA
cdr3_nt: TGTGCCAGCAGTCCCCGAAGGGGAATGGGGTCTGGGGCCAACGTCCTGACTTTC
cdr3_aa: CASSPRRGMGSGANVLTF

d_call: NA
j_call: TRBJ2-1
v_call: TRBV6-6
clone_size: once
cdr3_nt: TGTGCCAGCAGGGGGGCGGCTAGCGGAAACAATGAGCAGTTCTTC
cdr3_aa: CASRGAASGNNEQFF

d_call: NA
j_call: TRBJ1-1
v_call: TRBV6-5
clone_size: NA
cdr3_nt: TGTGCCAGCAGTTACTCGGCAGTGAACACTGAAGCTTTCTTT
cdr3_aa: CASSYSAVNTEAFF

d_call: TRBD1
j_call: TRBJ2-6
v_call: TRBV19
clone_size: NA
cdr3_nt: TGTGCCAGTAGTTTGGGACAGCCCTCTGGGGCCAACGTCCTGACTTTC
cdr3_aa: CASSLGQPSGANVLTF

d_call: TRBD1
j_call: TRBJ2-3
v_call: TRBV7-3
clone_size: NA
cdr3_nt: TGTGCCAGCAGCTTGTCGGGACAGGGAACAGATACGCAGTATTTT
cdr3_aa: CASSLSGQGTDTQYF

d_call: NA
j_call: TRBJ2-7
v_call: TRBV10-2
clone_size: NA
cdr3_nt: TGCGCCAGCAGCCCGGTTCCCTACGAGCAGTACTTC
cdr3_aa: CASSPVPYEQYF

d_call: TRBD1
j_call: TRBJ2-7
v_call: TRBV6-5
clone_size: NA
cdr3_nt: TGTGCCAGCAGTTTGAGGGACAGGGGTATCTACGAGCAGTACTTC
cdr3_aa: CASSLRDRGIYEQYF

d_call: NA
j_call: TRBJ2-2
v_call: TRBV10-3
clone_size: NA
cdr3_nt: TGTGCCATCAGTGAGTTACGGGACACCGGGGAGCTGTTTTTT
cdr3_aa: CAISELRDTGELFF

d_call: TRBD1
j_call: TRBJ1-6
v_call: TRBV7-8
clone_size: NA
cdr3_nt: TGTGCCAGCAGCTCAACAGGGGGGAATTCACCCCTCCACTTT
cdr3_aa: CASSSTGGNSPLHF

d_call: NA
j_call: TRBJ2-3
v_call: TRBV2
clone_size: NA
cdr3_nt: TGTGCCAGCAGTGTTGTAAGGGGGGGCGATACGCAGTATTTT
cdr3_aa: CASSVVRGGDTQYF

d_call: TRBD1
j_call: TRBJ2-4
v_call: TRBV19
clone_size: NA
cdr3_nt: TGTGCCAGTAGTTCCGCCGGGACAGCCATTCTAGCCAAAAACATTCAGTACTTC
cdr3_aa: CASSSAGTAILAKNIQYF

d_call: NA
j_call: TRBJ1-2
v_call: TRBV6-5
clone_size: NA
cdr3_nt: TGTGCCAGCAGTCCAGCAGGTATCGGTGGCTACACCTTC
cdr3_aa: CASSPAGIGGYTF